This is a list of T cell receptor beta chains from one sample in a study of cytomegalovirus exposure and HLA in healthy donors. Assay: immunoSEQ multiplex PCR; the TCRdb copy retains only in-frame clones and omits some. The sample includes 130,000 or so clones, 89% of them seen just once. The sample comprised PBMCs. Every receptor here comes from a woman under 30 in good health and CMV-seronegative. The conserved cysteine and the conserved F or W are not part of the CDR3 here.

ASSGTGDTGELF,TRBV6-6
ASSTIGVVNTEAF,TRBV5-4
AIRGDRGNTEAF,TRBV10-3
ASSMGRGQNSPLH,TRBV19
ASRTIRDSENEKLF,TRBV5-6
AISGNRGEGYT,TRBV10-3
ASSLEQITGGNTIY,TRBV5-1
AWIPPGDLYEQY,TRBV30
ASSYSRKGPQYGYT,TRBV6-5
SVATSTGNTEAF,TRBV29-1
SGGGQMNTEAF,TRBV29-1
ASSDSAEMNTEAF,TRBV6-6
ASSFIDQPQH,TRBV27
ASSLSQGAAF,TRBV7-9
ASSLSSGANVLT,TRBV7-2
ASSREGYGYT,TRBV5-1
ASSLSDSNYGYT,TRBV27